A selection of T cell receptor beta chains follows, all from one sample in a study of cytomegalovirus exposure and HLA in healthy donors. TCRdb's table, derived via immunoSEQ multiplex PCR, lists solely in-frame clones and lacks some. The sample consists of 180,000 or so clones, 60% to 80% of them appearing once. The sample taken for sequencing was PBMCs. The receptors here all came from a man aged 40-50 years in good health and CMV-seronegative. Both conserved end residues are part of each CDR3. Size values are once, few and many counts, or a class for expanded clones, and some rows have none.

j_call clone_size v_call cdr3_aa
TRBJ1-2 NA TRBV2 CASRSQGRLGYGYTF
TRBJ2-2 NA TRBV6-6 CASSYPGQGDTGELFF
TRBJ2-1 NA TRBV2 CASRQQGNEQFF
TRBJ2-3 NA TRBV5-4 CASSFATGGKSTDTQYF
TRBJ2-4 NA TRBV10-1 CASIMTSGRGLAKNIQYF
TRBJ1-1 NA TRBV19 CASSKDRESEAFF
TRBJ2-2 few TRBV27 CASRRTGGTGELFF
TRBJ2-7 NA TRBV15 CATSGWEGVGSYEQYF
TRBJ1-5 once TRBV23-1 CASSQENGGPNQPQHF
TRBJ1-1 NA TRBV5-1 CASRLFRADTEAFF
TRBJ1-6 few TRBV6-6 CASSYQRQGLAPLHF
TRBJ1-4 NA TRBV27 CASSGQGARKLFF
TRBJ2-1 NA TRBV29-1 CSVAAAQGLADNEQFF
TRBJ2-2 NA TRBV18 CASSPGLAGGTGELFF
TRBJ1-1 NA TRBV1 CTSSQRGKTEAFF
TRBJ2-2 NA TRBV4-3 CASSQDSAGNTGELFF
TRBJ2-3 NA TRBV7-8 CASSLGTSGVADTQYF
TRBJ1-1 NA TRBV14 CASSQVLQSTEAFF
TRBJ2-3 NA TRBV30 CAWSVFGSTDTQYF
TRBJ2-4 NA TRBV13 CASSSEGEHPPNIQYF